The clone carrying this T cell receptor (beta chain) was detected only once. Germline V CDR1 and CDR2: SGHAT, FQNNGV. The length of the CDR3 is 15 residues. The J segment lost 4 bases and the V segment lost 0 bases, leaving 3 bases of the junction unmatched. Sequencing was performed with immunoSEQ multiplex PCR; in TCRdb, only in-frame clones are kept and a portion is missing. The sample lists more than 95,000 clones, around 87% seen once, with about 15% in the top ten. The data were obtained in a study of blood T cell repertoires in COVID-19. The rearrangement uses TRBV11-2 and TRBJ2-7, with TRBD2 matching over 10 bases. The TCR originated in a man aged 50-59 years with acute or convalescent COVID-19. Source material: peripheral blood. The CDR3 DNA follows: TGTGCCAGCAGCTTAGATCCGGGACTAGCGTACGAGCAGTACTTC. Protein product: CASSLDPGLAYEQYF.